Each of the 10 T cell receptor beta chains below was sequenced from the same sample in a study of blood T cell repertoires in COVID-19. Libraries were prepared by immunoSEQ multiplex PCR; TCRdb keeps only in-frame clonotypes and omits some of them. This repertoire shows roughly 120,000 clones, around four fifths found once; its top ten account for 0.83%. Sequencing used peripheral blood. The receptor source for this set is a woman in her seventies with acute or convalescent COVID-19.

This clone has only one observation. CDR3 nucleotide sequence: TGTGCCAGCGGAGCCCAGGGGACAGGGGGCTCTCACGAGCAGTACTTC. Its translation: CASGAQGTGGSHEQYF. The V call is TRBV28, the J call TRBJ2-7; 12 nucleotides line up with TRBD1. CDR3 length: 16 residues. Germline CDR1 is MDHEN and CDR2 is SYDVKM. V was pared by 8 bases and J by 5 bases, with 13 bases of the junction left unmatched.

With regard to this clone: Other DNA sequences in this specimen translate into the identical CDR3. The rearrangement joins TRBV5-4 to TRBJ2-5; a weak D match, TRBD1 (6 bases). Trimming pared 0 bases from V and 4 bases from J, leaving 13 bases between. The CDR3 spans 15 residues. In germline, CDR1 is SGHNT, CDR2 YYREEE (reference sequence). CDR3 nucleotides: TGTGCCAGCAGCTTGGACCAGGGGAGAGGAGAGACCCAGTACTTC. It specifies CASSLDQGRGETQYF.

The V gene is TRBV11-1, the J gene TRBJ2-5; 12 positions match TRBD2. The CDR3 runs 15 residues. Per germline, CDR1 SGHAT and CDR2 FQDESV (reference sequence). Losses at the gene ends were 5 bases for V and 3 bases for J; bases not matched to a gene: 4. The CDR3 sequence is CASSQRLAGEETQYF. DNA for the CDR3: TGTGCCAGCAGCCAGCGACTAGCGGGGGAAGAGACCCAGTACTTC.

The V and J genes are TRBV7-8 and TRBJ1-5, with TRBD1 identical over 8 bases. The J segment lost 2 bases and the V segment lost 2 bases, leaving 5 bases of the junction unmatched. This CDR3 comprises 16 residues. In germline, CDR1 is SGHVS, CDR2 FQNEAQ. The CDR3 coding sequence is TGTGCCAGCAGCTTAAGGTCAGGGGGCCGCAATCAGCCCCAGCATTTT. It codes for CASSLRSGGRNQPQHF.

The chain is built from TRBV3-1 (or the pseudogene TRBV3-2) and TRBJ1-2; tentatively, D is TRBD1 (6 bases). V was clipped by 3 bases and J by 4 bases, with 15 bases between them. This CDR3 is 15 amino acids long. CDR1 and CDR2 (germline): LGHDT, YNNKEL (reference sequence). The CDR3 protein is CASSHRGQRPYGYTF. In DNA, the CDR3 is TGTGCCAGCAGCCACCGAGGACAGCGCCCCTATGGCTACACCTTC.

This clone turned up a few times. The rearrangement uses TRBV12-5 and TRBJ1-5, with TRBD1 identical over 7 bases. This CDR3 comprises 20 residues. Trimming took 1 base from V and 2 from J; bases not matched to a gene: 17. CDR1 is LGHNT and CDR2 is FRNRAP in the germline V gene. The CDR3 is CASGLARDSGRGIGNQPQHF. The CDR3 nucleotides are TGTGCTAGTGGTTTGGCTCGGGACAGCGGGAGGGGAATTGGCAATCAGCCCCAGCATTTT.

The chain employs TRBV12-3 or TRBV12-4 and TRBJ1-2; the D gene is possibly TRBD1 (6 bases). The CDR3 is made up of 12 amino acids. V lost 3 bases, J lost 8 bases, and 10 bases lay in between. The CDR3 here is CASSFAGVGYTF. The CDR3 bases are TGTGCCAGCAGTTTTGCAGGGGTCGGCTACACCTTC.

This clone appeared a single time. The rearrangement uses TRBV5-1 and TRBJ2-7, with TRBD2 matching over 9 bases. The CDR3 has 16 amino acids. The V segment lost 5 bases and the J segment 6 bases; nucleotides outside the gene matches: 15. Germline-derived CDR1 and CDR2 are SGHRS and YFSETQ. The CDR3 DNA sequence: TGCGCCAGCAGTTCCCTAGTTAGCGGGAGAGGATCCGAGCAGTACTTC. It encodes CASSSLVSGRGSEQYF.

The chain recombines TRBV20-1 with TRBJ2-7; D ambiguous. The germline gives CDR1 DFQATT, CDR2 SNEGSKA (reference sequence). This CDR3 is 11 amino acids long. Trimming removed 6 bases from V and 3 bases from J, with 9 bases in between. The CDR3 DNA is TGCAGTGCCTCAGATATCTACGAGCAGTACTTC. Its translation is CSASDIYEQYF.

The chain couples TRBV9 to TRBJ2-1, with 10 bases lining up with TRBD2. Germline V lookup: CDR1 SGDLS, CDR2 YYNGEE. The J segment lost 9 bases and the V segment lost 6 bases, leaving 15 bases of the junction unmatched. This CDR3 spans 16 amino acids. The CDR3 DNA follows: TGTGCCAGCACCCTGGTCGCTAGCGGGGGAAGGGGTGAGCAGTTCTTC. Its protein is CASTLVASGGRGEQFF.